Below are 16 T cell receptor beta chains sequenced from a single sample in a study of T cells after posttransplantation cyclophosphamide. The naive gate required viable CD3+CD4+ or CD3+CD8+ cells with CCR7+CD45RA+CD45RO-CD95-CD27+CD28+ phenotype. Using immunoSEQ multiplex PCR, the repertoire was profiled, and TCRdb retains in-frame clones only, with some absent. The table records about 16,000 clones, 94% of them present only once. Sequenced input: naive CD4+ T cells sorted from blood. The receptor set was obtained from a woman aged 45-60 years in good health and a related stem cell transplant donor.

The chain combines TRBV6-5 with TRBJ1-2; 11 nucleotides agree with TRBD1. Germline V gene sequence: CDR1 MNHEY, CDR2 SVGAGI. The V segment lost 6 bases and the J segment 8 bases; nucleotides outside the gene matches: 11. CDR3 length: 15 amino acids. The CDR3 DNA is TGTGCCAGCAGAAACTCTGGGACAGGGGGTACGGGCTACACCTTC. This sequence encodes CASRNSGTGGTGYTF.

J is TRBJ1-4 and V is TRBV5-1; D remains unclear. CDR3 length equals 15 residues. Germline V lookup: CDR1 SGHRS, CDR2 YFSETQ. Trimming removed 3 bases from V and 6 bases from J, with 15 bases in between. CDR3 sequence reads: CASSSGTGRYEKLFF. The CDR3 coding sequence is TGCGCCAGCAGCTCGGGAACCGGGCGATATGAAAAACTGTTTTTT.

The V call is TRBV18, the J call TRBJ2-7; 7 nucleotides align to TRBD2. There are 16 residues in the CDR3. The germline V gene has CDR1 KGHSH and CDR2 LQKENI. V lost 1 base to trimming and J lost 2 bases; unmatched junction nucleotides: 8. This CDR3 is CASSPRASGNTYEQYF. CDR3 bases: TGTGCCAGCTCACCACGAGCCAGCGGGAATACCTACGAGCAGTACTTC.

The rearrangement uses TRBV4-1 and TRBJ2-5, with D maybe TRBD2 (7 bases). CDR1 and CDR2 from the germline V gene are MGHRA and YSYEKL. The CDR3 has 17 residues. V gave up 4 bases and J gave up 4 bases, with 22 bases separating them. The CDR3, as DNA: TGCGCCAGCAGCCGGGGAAGGGGGGGCTCCGAAGGAGAGACCCAGTACTTC. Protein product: CASSRGRGGSEGETQYF.

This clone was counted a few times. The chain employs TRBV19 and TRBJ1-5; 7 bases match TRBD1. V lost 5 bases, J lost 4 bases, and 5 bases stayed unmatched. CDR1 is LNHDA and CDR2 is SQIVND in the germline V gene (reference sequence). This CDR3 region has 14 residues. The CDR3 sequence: CASSVPGQNQPQHF. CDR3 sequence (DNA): TGTGCCAGTAGTGTGCCGGGACAGAATCAGCCCCAGCATTTT.

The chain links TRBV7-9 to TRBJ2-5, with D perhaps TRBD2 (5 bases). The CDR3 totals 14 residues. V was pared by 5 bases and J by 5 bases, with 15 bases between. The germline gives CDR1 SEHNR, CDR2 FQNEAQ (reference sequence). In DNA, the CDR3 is TGTGCCAGCAGCCTGACGGCCCCGGGGGAGACCCAGTACTTC. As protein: CASSLTAPGETQYF.

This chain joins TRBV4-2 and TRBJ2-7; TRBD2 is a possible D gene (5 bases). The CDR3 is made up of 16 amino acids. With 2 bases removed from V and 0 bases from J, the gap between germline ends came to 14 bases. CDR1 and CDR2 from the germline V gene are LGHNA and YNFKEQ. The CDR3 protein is CASSQSSRTFSYEQYF. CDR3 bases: TGTGCCAGCAGCCAATCGTCCCGGACTTTCTCCTACGAGCAGTACTTC.

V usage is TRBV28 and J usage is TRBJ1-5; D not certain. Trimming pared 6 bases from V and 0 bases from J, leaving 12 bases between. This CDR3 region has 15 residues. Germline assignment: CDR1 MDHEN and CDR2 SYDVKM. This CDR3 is CASRRSLYSNQPQHF. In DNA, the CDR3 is TGTGCCAGCAGGCGAAGCTTGTATAGCAATCAGCCCCAGCATTTT.

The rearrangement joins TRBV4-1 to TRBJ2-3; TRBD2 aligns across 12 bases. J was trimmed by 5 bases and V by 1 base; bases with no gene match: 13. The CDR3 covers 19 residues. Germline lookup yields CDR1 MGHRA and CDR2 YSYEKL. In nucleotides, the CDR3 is TGCGCCAGCAGCCAAGTGAAACTAGCGGGAGGCCGTTGGGTAGATACGCAGTATTTT. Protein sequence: CASSQVKLAGGRWVDTQYF.

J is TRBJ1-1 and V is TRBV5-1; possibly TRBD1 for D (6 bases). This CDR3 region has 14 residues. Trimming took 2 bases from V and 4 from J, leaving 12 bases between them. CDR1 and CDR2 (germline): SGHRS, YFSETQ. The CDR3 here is CASSFNRAGTEAFF. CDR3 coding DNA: TGCGCCAGCAGCTTCAACAGGGCGGGCACTGAAGCTTTCTTT.

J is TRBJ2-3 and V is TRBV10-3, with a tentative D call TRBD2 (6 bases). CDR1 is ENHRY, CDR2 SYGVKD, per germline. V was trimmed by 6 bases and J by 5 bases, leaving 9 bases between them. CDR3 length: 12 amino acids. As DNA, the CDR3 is TGTGCCATCAGGGGGGAGGAAGATACGCAGTATTTT. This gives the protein CAIRGEEDTQYF.

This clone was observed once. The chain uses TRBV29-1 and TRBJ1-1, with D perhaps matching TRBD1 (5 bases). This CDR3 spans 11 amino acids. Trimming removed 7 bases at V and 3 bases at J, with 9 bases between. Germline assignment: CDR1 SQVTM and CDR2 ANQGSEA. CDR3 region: CSGRGDTEAFF. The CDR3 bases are TGCAGCGGCCGGGGGGACACTGAAGCTTTCTTT.

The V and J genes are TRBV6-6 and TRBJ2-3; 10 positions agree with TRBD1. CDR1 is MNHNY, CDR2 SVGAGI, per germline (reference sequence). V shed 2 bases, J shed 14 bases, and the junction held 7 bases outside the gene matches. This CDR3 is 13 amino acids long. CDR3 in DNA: TGTGCCAGCAGTTACCTGACAGGGGGCGGATGGTATTTT. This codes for CASSYLTGGGWYF.

CDR3 coding DNA: TGTGCCAGCAGCTTAGCGGAAGGGACAGGGTTTTACGAGCAGTACTTC. This encodes CASSLAEGTGFYEQYF. The chain employs TRBV7-9 and TRBJ2-7; 9 nucleotides match TRBD1. The CDR3 spans 16 residues. Trimming at V came to 0 bases and at J to 4 bases, leaving 7 bases not matched to a gene. Germline-derived CDR1 and CDR2 are SEHNR and FQNEAQ (reference sequence).

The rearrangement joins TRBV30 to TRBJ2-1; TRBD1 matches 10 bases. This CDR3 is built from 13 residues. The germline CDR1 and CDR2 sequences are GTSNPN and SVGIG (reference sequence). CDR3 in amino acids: CAIGQGVYNEQFF. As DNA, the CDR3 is TGTGCGATAGGACAGGGGGTTTACAATGAGCAGTTCTTC.

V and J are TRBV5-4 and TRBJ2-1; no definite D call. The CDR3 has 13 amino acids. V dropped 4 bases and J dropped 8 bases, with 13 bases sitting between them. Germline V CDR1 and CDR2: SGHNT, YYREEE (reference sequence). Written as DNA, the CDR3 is TGTGCCAGCAGCCCGGTGGGTGCGGATGAGCAGTTCTTC. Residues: CASSPVGADEQFF.